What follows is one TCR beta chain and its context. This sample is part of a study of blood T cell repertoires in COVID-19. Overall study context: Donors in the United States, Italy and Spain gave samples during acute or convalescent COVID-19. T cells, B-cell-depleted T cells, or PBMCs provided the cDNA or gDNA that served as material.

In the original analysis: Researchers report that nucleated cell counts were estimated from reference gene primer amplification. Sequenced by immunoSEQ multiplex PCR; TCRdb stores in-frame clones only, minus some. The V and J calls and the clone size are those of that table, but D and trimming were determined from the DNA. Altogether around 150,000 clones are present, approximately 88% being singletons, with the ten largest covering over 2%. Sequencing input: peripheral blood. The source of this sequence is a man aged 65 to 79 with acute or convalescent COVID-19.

The CDR3 nucleotides read TGCGCCAGCACCCCCCGGGGGGCGGGACGGATCGAAGAGACCCAGTACTTC. It translates to CASTPRGAGRIEETQYF. This chain connects TRBV5-1 to TRBJ2-5; D may be TRBD2 (7 bases). The V and J ends lost 6 bases and 3 bases respectively, with 24 bases between them. Looked up from germline, CDR1 is SGHRS and CDR2 is YFSETQ. The CDR3 contains 17 residues. Together with reference TRBV5-1 and TRBJ2-5, the CDR3 gives the full variable domain: KAGVTQTPRYLIKTRGQQVTLSCSPISGHRSVSWYQQTPGQGLQFLFEYFSETQRNKGNFPGRFSGRQFSNSRSEMNVSTLELGDSALYLCASTPRGAGRIEETQYFGPGTRLLVL.